This entry lists 8 T cell receptor beta chains sequenced from one sample in a study of post-analysis software for immune sequencing data. Study-wide results and caveats: Patients had higher frequencies than controls of roughly 5 TRBV segments, including TRBV5-6, TRBV5-1 and TRBV20-1.

These receptors have no known antigen. Prepared libraries of TCR beta cDNA carried unique molecular identifiers. In TCRdb, the PCR reads were re-called with MiXCR into one record per CDR3 protein. This table holds more than 500,000 distinct CDR3 sequences, 30% to 40% found once. Sequenced sample: blood. These receptors all come from a girl between 2 and 17 years old with multiple sclerosis.

The gene calls are TRBV5-1 and TRBJ1-2, with a tentative D call TRBD1 (5 bases). CDR3 length equals 13 residues. V dropped 4 bases and J dropped 7 bases, with 14 bases sitting between them. Germline V gene data show CDR1 as SGHRS and CDR2 as YFSETQ. CDR3 DNA sequence: TGCGCCAGCAGCGGCTCAGGGAGGAGTGGCTACACCTTC. Its protein is CASSGSGRSGYTF.

This clonotype showed up just a few times. This chain joins TRBV9 and TRBJ1-1; no clear D gene. V was cut by 4 bases and J by 3 bases, with 16 bases left in between. CDR1 is SGDLS and CDR2 is YYNGEE in the germline V gene. This CDR3 is 15 amino acids long. The CDR3 coding sequence is TGTGCCAGCAGCCGCTCTGAACTCCTTGACACTGAAGCTTTCTTT. Translation: CASSRSELLDTEAFF.

The chain carries TRBV6-5 and TRBJ1-2; D unresolved. Trimming cost V 1 base and J 4 bases, with 16 bases left between them. Germline V CDR1 and CDR2: MNHEY, SVGAGI. The CDR3 has 16 amino acids. The CDR3, as DNA: TGTGCCAGCAGTTACTTGGGCGGAAGAACCACCTATGGCTACACCTTC. Its translation is CASSYLGGRTTYGYTF.

The chain carries TRBV15 and TRBJ2-3, with D tentatively TRBD1 (6 bases). This CDR3 spans 14 amino acids. Trimming pared 11 bases from V and 2 bases from J, leaving 17 bases between. Germline lookup yields CDR1 LNHNV and CDR2 YYDKDF (reference sequence). The DNA of the CDR3 is TGTGCCGTGAACGCCAGGGGTATCACAGATACGCAGTATTTT. Encoded protein: CAVNARGITDTQYF.

The sample holds a few counts of this clonotype. The DNA for the CDR3 is TGTGCCAGCAGTCCAGAACAGGGGATTAGACAGCCCCAGCATTTT. Translation gives CASSPEQGIRQPQHF. The V gene is TRBV6-6, the J gene TRBJ1-5, with 7 bases lining up with TRBD1. The CDR3 is made up of 15 amino acids. Germline assignment: CDR1 MNHNY and CDR2 SVGAGI (reference sequence). V gave up 5 bases and J gave up 7 bases; unmatched junction bases: 11.

The V gene is TRBV6-9, the J gene TRBJ2-5, with TRBD1 matching 11 bases. Trimming at V came to 11 bases and at J to 3 bases, leaving 8 bases not matched to a gene. Germline V CDR1 and CDR2: MNHGY, SVAAGI. The CDR3 loop spans 14 amino acids. The CDR3 sequence is CARYLGQGEETQYF. The CDR3 bases are TGTGCCCGCTACCTGGGACAGGGGGAAGAGACCCAGTACTTC.

This sequence joins TRBV6-5 and TRBJ2-3; tentatively, D is TRBD2 (5 bases). This CDR3 spans 13 amino acids. CDR1 and CDR2 (germline): MNHEY, SVGAGI. With 6 bases removed from V and 4 bases from J, the gap between germline ends came to 11 bases. CDR3 in DNA: TGTGCCAGCAGGCTCCTGAGGGCAGATACGCAGTATTTT. As protein: CASRLLRADTQYF.

V gene TRBV2 combines with J gene TRBJ1-5; 9 bases map to TRBD1. In germline, CDR1 is SNHLY, CDR2 FYNNEI. The V segment lost 4 bases and the J segment 5 bases; nucleotides outside the gene matches: 6. This CDR3 region has 15 residues. CDR3 coding DNA: TGTGCCAGCAGTGGTGGGGACAGGGACTATCAGCCCCAGCATTTT. Encoded protein: CASSGGDRDYQPQHF.